Detailed here is one T cell receptor beta chain. Antigen specificity is unknown. The PCR had 60 Vbeta and 13 Jbeta primers. Measured with immunoSEQ multiplex PCR; TCRdb has only the in-frame clones, and not every one. The sample shows about 52,000 clones, 45% to 70% of them seen only once. The sample comes from a study of cytomegalovirus exposure and HLA in healthy donors. Study conclusions and caveats: Later on, an analysis tied over 15,000 TCR beta sequences to HLA alleles at 0.05 false discovery rate. An analysis was carried out later, and it reportedly showed fewer N-insertions in an Asian-associated ancestry cluster than the approximately 610-donor mean. There were a few CMV-associated chains whose specificity for CMV antigens was confirmed in vitro. By a later analysis, the bulk of CMV-associated TCR beta chains appeared HLA-restricted.

The CDR3 runs 15 residues. CDR1 and CDR2 from the germline V gene are ENHRY and SYGVKD. The V and J ends lost 5 bases and 0 bases, in that order; junction bases with no gene match: 2. This receptor was taken from a human donor in good health. Sequencing was carried out using PBMCs. V gene TRBV10-3 combines with J gene TRBJ2-3; the match to TRBD2 covers 10 bases. The CDR3 nucleotides are TGTGCCATCAGTCAGACTAGCGGGAGCACAGATACGCAGTATTTT. It translates to CAISQTSGSTDTQYF.